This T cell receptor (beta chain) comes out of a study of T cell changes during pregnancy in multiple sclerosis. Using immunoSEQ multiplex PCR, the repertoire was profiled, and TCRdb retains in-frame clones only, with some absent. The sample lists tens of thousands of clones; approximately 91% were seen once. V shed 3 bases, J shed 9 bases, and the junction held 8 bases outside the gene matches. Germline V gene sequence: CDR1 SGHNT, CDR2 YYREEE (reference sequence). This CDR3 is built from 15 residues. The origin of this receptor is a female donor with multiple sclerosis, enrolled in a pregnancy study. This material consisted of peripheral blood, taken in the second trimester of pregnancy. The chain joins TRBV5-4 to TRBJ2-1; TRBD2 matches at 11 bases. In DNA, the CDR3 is TGTGCCAGCAGCTCCCTAGCGGGGGGTTTAGGTGAGCAGTTCTTC. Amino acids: CASSSLAGGLGEQFF.